This T cell receptor beta chain is drawn from a study of blood T cells in healthy people across ages. General study findings and limits: Unsorted PBMC input precluded a conclusive naive versus antigen-experienced comparison.

A J-beta primer mix and a sample-barcoded 5' primer were used in a second PCR of about 6 to 12 cycles. Each cDNA molecule was tagged by a template-switch adaptor with 12 random nucleotides. TCRdb redid the calling of the 5' RACE reads with MiXCR, one entry per CDR3 protein. The sample lists roughly 800,000 distinct CDR3 sequences, 20% to 30% occurring once. CDR1 SGHTA and CDR2 FQGNSA come from the germline V gene. This CDR3 contains 15 residues. Concerning this clonotype itself: As yet, its antigen is unknown.

The same sample was also used in a study of T cells of mothers and their children. That paper notes: The study obtained over 9 million TCR beta CDR3 reads per mother and around 3 million per child.

What was sequenced was blood. V usage is TRBV7-2 and J usage is TRBJ2-5, with 10 bases fitting TRBD2. Matching the DNA end better, TRBJ2-1 makes the J call doubtful. The TCR was taken from a boy between 10 and 17 years old in good health. CDR3: CASSLIAGGLHEQFF. The CDR3 DNA reads TGTGCCAGCAGCTTAATAGCGGGGGGACTCCATGAGCAGTTCTTC.